Presented here are 16 T cell receptor beta chains from one specimen sequenced in a study of blood T cell repertoires in COVID-19 (TCRdb year 2020). To prepare the library, the immunoSEQ multiplex PCR assay was applied. Held by TCRdb, this immuneACCESS table contains in-frame sequences only and omits some clones. Under half of the omission traces to an unresolved V gene where checked; the cause of the rest is unknown. The sample table records over 100,000 clones; just over 85% of these occur just once. The biggest ten clones account for around 4% of the sample. Sequencing was carried out using peripheral blood. These receptor sequences come from a man aged 35-49 years with acute or convalescent COVID-19.

This clone was recorded a few times. The V call is TRBV30, the J call TRBJ2-3, with 7 bases identical to TRBD1. The germline CDR1 and CDR2 sequences are GTSNPN and SVGIG (reference sequence). The V and J ends lost 3 bases and 5 bases, in that order; junction bases with no gene match: 5. There are 13 residues in the CDR3. CDR3 sequence reads: CAWRRTGGDTQYF. The CDR3, as DNA: TGTGCCTGGAGGCGGACAGGCGGAGATACGCAGTATTTT.

CDR3 in DNA: TGTGCCAGCAGTGAAGCATCTTGGGAGGTGGGAAACATTCAGTACTTC. Its protein is CASSEASWEVGNIQYF. The V and J genes are TRBV6-1 and TRBJ2-4; tentatively, D is TRBD2 (6 bases). Trimming left V 0 bases short and J 6 bases short, with 15 bases between. The germline V gene has CDR1 MNHNS and CDR2 SASEGT. The CDR3 loop spans 16 amino acids.

This chain connects TRBV9 to TRBJ2-1, with TRBD2 as a possible D gene (6 bases). The germline V gene encodes CDR1 SGDLS and CDR2 YYNGEE. V dropped 4 bases and J dropped 2 bases, with 13 bases sitting between them. The length of the CDR3 is 15 residues. CDR3 protein: CASSSEGYPYNEQFF. For the CDR3, the DNA is TGTGCCAGCAGCTCGGAGGGGTACCCCTACAATGAGCAGTTCTTC. The full variable domain, rest sourced from reference TRBV9 and TRBJ2-1, is DSGVTQTPKHLITATGQRVTLRCSPRSGDLSVYWYQQSLDQGLQFLIQYYNGEERAKGNILERFSAQQFPDLHSELNLSSLELGDSALYFCASSSEGYPYNEQFFGPGTRLTVL.

The V call is TRBV5-1, the J call TRBJ2-2; D is unresolved. Germline V gene sequence: CDR1 SGHRS, CDR2 YFSETQ. V lost 0 bases and J 5 bases, leaving 5 bases between the germline ends. The CDR3 has 13 residues. The CDR3 loop reads CASSLAMTGELFF. The CDR3 DNA follows: TGCGCCAGCAGCTTGGCCATGACCGGGGAGCTGTTTTTT.

The V and J genes are TRBV6-2 or TRBV6-3 and TRBJ2-7; TRBD1 matches 8 bases. V lost 3 bases, J lost 4 bases, and 8 bases stayed unmatched. The length of the CDR3 is 15 residues. The V gene's germline CDR1 is MNHEY and CDR2 SVGEGT. The CDR3 reads CASSYKGQAVYEQYF. The CDR3 DNA reads as TGTGCCAGCAGTTATAAGGGACAGGCAGTATACGAGCAGTACTTC.

The chain links TRBV12-3 or TRBV12-4 to TRBJ1-2, with 7 bases identical to TRBD1. This CDR3 is built from 13 residues. The ends lost 7 bases at V and 1 base at J; junction bases unmatched: 3. CDR3 sequence: CASTGDSNYGYTF. The CDR3 DNA sequence: TGTGCCAGCACCGGGGACAGTAACTATGGCTACACCTTC.

The rearrangement links TRBV5-1 to TRBJ2-1, with TRBD2 matching 7 bases. V gave up 4 bases and J gave up 7 bases; unmatched junction bases: 11. CDR3 length: 15 amino acids. Germline-derived CDR1 and CDR2 are SGHRS and YFSETQ. In DNA form, the CDR3 reads TGCGCCAGCAGCCAGAGCGGGGCCCAAGGGAATGAGCAGTTCTTC. This sequence encodes CASSQSGAQGNEQFF.

V usage is TRBV7-3 and J usage is TRBJ1-2; 7 bases agree with TRBD1. Per germline, CDR1 SGHTA and CDR2 FQGTGA. This CDR3 has 14 residues. J was trimmed by 7 bases and V by 5 bases; bases with no gene match: 10. The CDR3 protein is CASSNEQGTSGYTF. CDR3 DNA sequence: TGTGCCAGCAGCAACGAACAGGGGACCAGTGGCTACACCTTC.

This chain joins TRBV7-8 and TRBJ1-2; D call uncertain. The CDR3 sequence is 14 residues long. Germline values: CDR1 SGHVS, CDR2 FQNEAQ. Trimming removed 5 bases at V and 5 bases at J, with 15 bases between. The CDR3 DNA reads TGTGCCAGCAGCCTGCGAGGTGGAGAATATGGCTACACCTTC. The encoded protein is CASSLRGGEYGYTF.

The V call is TRBV18, the J call TRBJ2-7; D ambiguous. CDR1 and CDR2 (germline): KGHSH, LQKENI. Trimming stripped 6 bases from V and 4 bases from J, with 13 bases between. This CDR3 has 13 residues. CDR3 bases: TGTGCCAGCTCTACTACGCCCTATTACGAGCAGTACTTC. Its translation: CASSTTPYYEQYF.

The chain uses TRBV21-1 and TRBJ1-2; the table gives TRBD1 as D, unverified against the DNA. TRBV21-1 is an annotated pseudogene. The CDR3 is 17 amino acids. Written as DNA, the CDR3 is TGTGCCAGCAGCGCAGAGCGAGGGGGTGCCACTAACTATGGCTACACCTTC. Amino acid sequence: CASSAERGGATNYGYTF.

This clone was picked up one time. The chain joins TRBV27 to TRBJ2-3; 7 positions agree with TRBD2. CDR1 is MNHEY and CDR2 is SMNVEV in the germline V gene (reference sequence). The trim removed 2 bases at V and 2 bases at J, leaving 4 bases unmatched. CDR3 length: 15 residues. The DNA of the CDR3 is TGTGCCAGCAGTTTAGGGAGGGCCGCCACAGATACGCAGTATTTT. This translates into CASSLGRAATDTQYF.

This rearrangement joins TRBV6-5 to TRBJ1-1; 8 bases line up with TRBD1. With V trimmed by 6 bases and J by 4 bases, 4 bases remained unmatched. CDR1 and CDR2 from the germline V gene are MNHEY and SVGAGI. The CDR3 is 13 residues long. CDR3 DNA sequence: TGTGCCAGCAGGACTACAGGGGGCACTGAAGCTTTCTTT. This translates into CASRTTGGTEAFF.

The genes are TRBV24-1 and TRBJ2-2; 11 bases match TRBD2. The J segment lost 4 bases and the V segment lost 0 bases, leaving 0 bases of the junction unmatched. Per germline, CDR1 KGHDR and CDR2 SFDVKD. The CDR3 has 16 residues. The CDR3 reads CATSDLGLAGTGELFF. The CDR3 region has the DNA TGTGCCACCAGTGATTTGGGACTAGCGGGCACCGGGGAGCTGTTTTTT.

The gene calls are TRBV5-5 and TRBJ2-5; D is perhaps TRBD2 (5 bases). This CDR3 is built from 15 residues. V dropped 2 bases and J dropped 5 bases, with 16 bases sitting between them. From germline, CDR1 is SGHKS and CDR2 YYEKEE (reference sequence). This CDR3 is CASSFLPGDVETQYF. The CDR3 DNA reads TGTGCCAGCAGCTTCTTACCCGGGGATGTGGAGACCCAGTACTTC.

This clone came up once. The sample holds other DNA sequences that translate to the same CDR3. The rearrangement links TRBV11-2 to TRBJ1-6; the D gene is possibly TRBD1 (6 bases). The V end was cut by 1 base, the J end by 7 bases, with 11 bases between. There are 15 residues in the CDR3. From germline, CDR1 is SGHAT and CDR2 FQNNGV. The CDR3 region has the DNA TGTGCCAGCAGCTTAGGTACAGGGACAAATTCACCCCTCCACTTT. This gives the protein CASSLGTGTNSPLHF.